The clone carrying this T cell receptor (beta chain) was detected only once. Its antigen is still unknown. The sample originates from a study of shared clonotypes between healthy human individuals. General study findings and limits: Owing to a small donor count, the genetic and exposure-history diversity represented was limited. Exclusively blood specimens were collected; tissue repertoires likely differ. It was observed that 5% to 6% of naive CD4 clonotypes were shared across a handful of donors.

Method: immunoSEQ multiplex PCR; TCRdb's copy keeps in-frame clones and lacks some. The profile shows a few hundred thousand clones, roughly 91% of them singletons. The germline V gene has CDR1 MDHEN and CDR2 SYDVKM. The V end lost 2 bases, the J end lost 1 base, and 11 bases lay between the germline ends. The CDR3 length is 16 residues. The sequence derives from a man between 18 and 29 years old in good health. The sample was memory CD8+ T cells sorted from blood. Subset given: CD45RO+ cells pooled with CCR7-negative TemRA cells. The V call is TRBV28, the J call TRBJ2-2, with D possibly being TRBD1 or TRBD2 (6 bases each). In nucleotides, the CDR3 is TGTGCCAGCAGTTTACCGGGGGCCCTGAACACCGGGGAGCTGTTTTTT. Amino acid sequence: CASSLPGALNTGELFF.